Reported below is one TCR beta chain. Its matching antigen is unknown. J gave up 1 base and V 0 bases, and 0 bases lay outside the gene matches. This CDR3 is 14 amino acids long. Looked up from germline, CDR1 is SGHRS and CDR2 is YFSETQ. These data originate in a study of cytomegalovirus exposure and HLA in healthy donors. Regarding the study as a whole: The authors later found most CMV-associated TCR beta chains appeared HLA-restricted.

Vbeta (60) and Jbeta (13) primers were used in the PCR. The table came from immunoSEQ multiplex PCR; TCRdb's copy has only in-frame clones and leaves some out. This sample yields approximately 100,000 clones, of which about four fifths are seen a single time; roughly 3.7% belongs to the top ten. The genes are TRBV5-1 and TRBJ1-2; 7 bases map to TRBD1. This clonotype was sampled from a female donor in good health and CMV-seropositive. The source material was PBMCs. The CDR3 nucleotides read TGCGCCAGCAGCTTGGGACAGGGTAACTATGGCTACACCTTC. Residues: CASSLGQGNYGYTF.